This entry features one TCR beta chain sequence. Antigen unknown. Data came from immunoSEQ multiplex PCR; TCRdb stores just in-frame clones and leaves some out. The sample has about 56,000 clones, roughly 90% seen once; the top ten hold 6.9%. This record comes from a study of T cell responses to AZD1222 COVID-19 vaccine. Study outcomes and limitations: Donors were chiefly white British, with a greater number of females, and clonal diversity was perhaps underestimated. Scientists sampled the repertoires only once the peak T cell response had passed. Two AZD1222 doses significantly raised spike-specific TCR breadth and depth over controls. Epitopes outside B.1.351 and B.1.1.7 mutated regions reportedly drew nearly half of spike TCRs.

The CDR3 has 13 amino acids. Per germline, CDR1 MNHEY and CDR2 SVGAGI. The V gene end was trimmed by 8 bases and the J gene end by 4 bases; junction bases not matched to a gene: 5. The sample in question was peripheral blood, obtained 28 days after the second AZD1222 dose. J is TRBJ1-3 and V is TRBV6-5; 7 bases align to TRBD1. This clonotype originated in an adult who received the AZD1222 COVID-19 vaccine. The DNA of the CDR3 is TGTGCCAGCTCCCCAGGGGGGGGAAACACCATATATTTT. Protein sequence: CASSPGGGNTIYF.